Below are 8 T cell receptor beta chains sequenced from a single sample in a study of shared clonotypes between healthy human individuals. Repertoires were generated with immunoSEQ multiplex PCR, while TCRdb's copy carries only in-frame clones and drops some. The table shows some 2,500,000 clones, with roughly 90% occurring only once. The sample comprised naive CD4+ T cells from PBMCs. Described subset: CD45RA+ positively selected. The receptor source for this set is a man between 18 and 29 years old in good health. Some clones in this sample may be carry-over from other donors' samples.

The chain combines TRBV4-1 with TRBJ2-7; D not resolved. The ends were cut back, 0 bases at V and 7 bases at J, with 10 bases in the middle. The CDR3 has 13 residues. CDR1 and CDR2 (germline): MGHRA, YSYEKL. CDR3 sequence: CASSQERSTEQYF. For the CDR3, the DNA is TGCGCCAGCAGCCAAGAGAGGTCGACAGAGCAGTACTTC.

This clone was observed a handful of times. The gene calls are TRBV5-4 and TRBJ1-3; 7 bases fit TRBD1. The CDR3 consists of 15 residues. Looked up from germline, CDR1 is SGHNT and CDR2 is YYREEE (reference sequence). After removal of 3 bases from V and 2 bases from J, the junction contained 5 bases not matched to a gene. CDR3 coding DNA: TGTGCCAGCAGCTCGCCCGGGACAGCTGGAAACACCATATATTTT. It translates to CASSSPGTAGNTIYF.

In DNA form, the CDR3 reads TGCGCCAGCAGCCAACTCGGGCTAGCGGGAAGTGAGCAGTACTTC. This codes for CASSQLGLAGSEQYF. The chain couples TRBV4-1 to TRBJ2-7; 9 bases map to TRBD2. CDR1 and CDR2 from the germline V gene are MGHRA and YSYEKL. V was clipped by 2 bases and J by 7 bases; unmatched bases: 9. The CDR3 sequence is 15 residues long.

V and J are TRBV7-9 and TRBJ1-5; the match to TRBD1 covers 8 bases. The CDR3 runs to 17 residues. The germline gives CDR1 SEHNR, CDR2 FQNEAQ (reference sequence). Losses at the gene ends were 5 bases for V and 7 bases for J; bases not matched to a gene: 16. CDR3 coding DNA: TGTGCCAGCAGCAATGGACAGGGAATTTTGAGGGGCCAGCCCCAGCATTTT. This translates into CASSNGQGILRGQPQHF.

This clone occurred once. The rearrangement links TRBV25-1 to TRBJ2-2; D is uncertain. Germline V lookup: CDR1 MGHDK, CDR2 SYGVNS. The CDR3 has 11 amino acids. The ends were cut back, 6 bases at V and 8 bases at J, with 7 bases in the middle. CDR3: CASRQSGELFF. The CDR3 DNA follows: TGTGCCAGCAGACAGTCTGGGGAGCTGTTTTTT. The full variable domain, in which reference TRBV25-1 and TRBJ2-2 provide the parts outside the CDR3, is EADIYQTPRYLVIGTGKKITLECSQTMGHDKMYWYQQDPGMELHLIHYSYGVNSTEKGDLSSESTVSRIRTEHFPLTLESARPSHTSQYLCASRQSGELFFGEGSRLTVL.

The chain uses TRBV19 and TRBJ2-7; a possible D gene is TRBD2 (7 bases). The CDR3 loop spans 15 amino acids. Trimming shortened V by 4 bases and J by 4 bases, and 17 bases separated the two germline ends. CDR1 and CDR2 from the germline V gene are LNHDA and SQIVND (reference sequence). The CDR3 loop reads CASSNTGGGIYEQYF. CDR3 coding DNA: TGTGCCAGTAGTAATACGGGGGGCGGAATTTACGAGCAGTACTTC.

The V call is TRBV19, the J call TRBJ2-5; 7 bases are shared with TRBD1. The CDR3 is 14 amino acids. V shed 2 bases and J 5 bases; nucleotides not matched to a gene: 5. In germline, CDR1 is LNHDA, CDR2 SQIVND (reference sequence). The CDR3 region has the DNA TGTGCCAGTAGTATAAGGCACAGGGGTGAGACCCAGTACTTC. Encoded protein: CASSIRHRGETQYF.

V usage is TRBV5-1 and J usage is TRBJ2-3; D is perhaps TRBD2 (5 bases). Trimming removed 4 bases from V and 2 bases from J, with 11 bases in between. The germline CDR1 and CDR2 sequences are SGHRS and YFSETQ. The CDR3 is 14 residues long. CDR3 amino acids: CASSPPTTTDTQYF. CDR3 coding DNA: TGCGCCAGCAGCCCGCCGACTACCACAGATACGCAGTATTTT. Together with reference TRBV5-1 and TRBJ2-3, the CDR3 gives the full variable domain: KAGVTQTPRYLIKTRGQQVTLSCSPISGHRSVSWYQQTPGQGLQFLFEYFSETQRNKGNFPGRFSGRQFSNSRSEMNVSTLELGDSALYLCASSPPTTTDTQYFGPGTRLTVL.